This T cell receptor beta chain was observed in a study of beta chain features in type 1 diabetes. Notes on the study in general: Among type 1 diabetes patients, VDJ junctions had fewer insertions and more deletions. Shorter TCRB CDR3s, moderately but significantly so, marked every one of the four CD4+ subsets in Type 1 diabetes patients.

In regard to this clone: Its antigen is not known.

Each sorted fraction was over 98% pure. The CDR3 covers 11 residues. The ends were cut back, 0 bases at V and 10 bases at J, with 5 bases in the middle. The V gene's germline CDR1 is SGHNT and CDR2 YYREEE (reference sequence). The whole isolated RNA underwent reverse transcription, so sequencing captured expressed TCRB transcripts. TCRdb keeps only in-frame clones here, not all; method: immunoSEQ multiplex PCR. The sample has about 160,000 clones, about 9% seen once; the top ten hold 0.54%. The TCR sequence derives from a woman in her late teens or twenties with type 1 diabetes. V is TRBV5-4 and J is TRBJ2-4; D gene ambiguous. Specimen: central memory CD4+ T cells from blood. CDR3 nucleotides: TGTGCCAGCAGCTTGGGGCAAATTCAGTACTTC. As protein: CASSLGQIQYF.